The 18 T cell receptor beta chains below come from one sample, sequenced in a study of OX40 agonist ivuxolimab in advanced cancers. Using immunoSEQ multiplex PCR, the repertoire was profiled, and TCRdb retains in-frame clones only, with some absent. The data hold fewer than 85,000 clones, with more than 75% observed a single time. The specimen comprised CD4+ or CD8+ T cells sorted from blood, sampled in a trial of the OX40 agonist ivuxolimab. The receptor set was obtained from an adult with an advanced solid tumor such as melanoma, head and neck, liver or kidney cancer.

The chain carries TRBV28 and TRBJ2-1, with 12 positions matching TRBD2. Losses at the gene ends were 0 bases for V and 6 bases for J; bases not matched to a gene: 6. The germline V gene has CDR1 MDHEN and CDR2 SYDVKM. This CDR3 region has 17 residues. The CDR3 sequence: CASSLWLAGGPSNEQFF. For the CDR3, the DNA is TGTGCCAGCAGTTTATGGCTAGCGGGAGGGCCGAGCAATGAGCAGTTCTTC.

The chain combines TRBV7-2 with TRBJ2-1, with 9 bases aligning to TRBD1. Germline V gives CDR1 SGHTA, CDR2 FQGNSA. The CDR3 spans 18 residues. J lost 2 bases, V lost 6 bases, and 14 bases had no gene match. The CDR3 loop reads CASSNGGQGRGAYNEQFF. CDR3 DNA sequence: TGTGCCAGCAGTAATGGGGGACAGGGCAGGGGCGCCTACAATGAGCAGTTCTTC. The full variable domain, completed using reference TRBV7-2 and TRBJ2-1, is GAGVSQSPSNKVTEKGKDVELRCDPISGHTALYWYRQSLGQGLEFLIYFQGNSAPDKSGLPSDRFSAERTGGSVSTLTIQRTQQEDSAVYLCASSNGGQGRGAYNEQFFGPGTRLTVL.

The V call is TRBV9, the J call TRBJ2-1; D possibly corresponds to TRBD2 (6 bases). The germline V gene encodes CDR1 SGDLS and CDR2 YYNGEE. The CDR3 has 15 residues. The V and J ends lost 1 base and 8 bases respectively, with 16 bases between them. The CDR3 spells CASSVLDYTYDEQFF. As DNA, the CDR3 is TGTGCCAGCAGCGTACTGGACTATACATATGATGAGCAGTTCTTC.

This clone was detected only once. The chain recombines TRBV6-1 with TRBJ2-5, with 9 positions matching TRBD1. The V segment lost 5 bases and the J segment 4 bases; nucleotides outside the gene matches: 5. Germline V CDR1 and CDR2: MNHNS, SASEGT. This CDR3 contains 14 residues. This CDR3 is CASSSQGAAETQYF. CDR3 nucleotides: TGTGCCAGCAGTTCACAGGGGGCTGCAGAGACCCAGTACTTC.

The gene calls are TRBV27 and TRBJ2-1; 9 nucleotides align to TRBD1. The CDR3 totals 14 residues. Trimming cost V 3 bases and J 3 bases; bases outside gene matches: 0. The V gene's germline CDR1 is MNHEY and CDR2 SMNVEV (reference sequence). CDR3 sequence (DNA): TGTGCCAGCAGTTTGGGACAGGGCTACAATGAGCAGTTCTTC. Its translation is CASSLGQGYNEQFF.

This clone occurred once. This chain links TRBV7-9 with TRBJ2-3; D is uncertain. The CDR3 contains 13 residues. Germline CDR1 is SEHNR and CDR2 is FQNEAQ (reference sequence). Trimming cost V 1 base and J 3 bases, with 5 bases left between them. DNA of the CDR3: TGTGCCAGCAGCTTAGGGAAAACAGATACGCAGTATTTT. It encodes CASSLGKTDTQYF.

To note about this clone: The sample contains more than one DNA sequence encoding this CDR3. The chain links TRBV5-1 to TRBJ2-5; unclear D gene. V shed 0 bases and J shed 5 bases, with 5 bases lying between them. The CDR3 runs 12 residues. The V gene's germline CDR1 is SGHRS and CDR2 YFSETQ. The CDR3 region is CASSLAEETQYF. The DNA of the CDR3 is TGCGCCAGCAGCTTGGCAGAGGAGACCCAGTACTTC.

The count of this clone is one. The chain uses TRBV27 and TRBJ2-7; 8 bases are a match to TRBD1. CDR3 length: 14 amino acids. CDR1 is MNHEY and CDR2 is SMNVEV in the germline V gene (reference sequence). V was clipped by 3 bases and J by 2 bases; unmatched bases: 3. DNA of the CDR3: TGTGCCAGCAGTTTCACAGGGGGGACCTACGAGCAGTACTTC. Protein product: CASSFTGGTYEQYF.

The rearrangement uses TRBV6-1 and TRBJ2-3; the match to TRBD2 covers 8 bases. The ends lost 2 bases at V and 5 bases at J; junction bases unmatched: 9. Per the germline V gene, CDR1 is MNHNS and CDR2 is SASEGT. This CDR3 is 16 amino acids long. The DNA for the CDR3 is TGTGCCAGCAGTGAACACGGGGGGGCTGGTAGAGATACGCAGTATTTT. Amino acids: CASSEHGGAGRDTQYF.

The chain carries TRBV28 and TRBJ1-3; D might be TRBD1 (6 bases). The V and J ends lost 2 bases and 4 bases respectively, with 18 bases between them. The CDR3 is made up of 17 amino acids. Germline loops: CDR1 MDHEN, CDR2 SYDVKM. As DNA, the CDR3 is TGTGCCAGCAGTTTAGGCCGTTGGGGGCACGGAGGAAACACCATATATTTT. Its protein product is CASSLGRWGHGGNTIYF.

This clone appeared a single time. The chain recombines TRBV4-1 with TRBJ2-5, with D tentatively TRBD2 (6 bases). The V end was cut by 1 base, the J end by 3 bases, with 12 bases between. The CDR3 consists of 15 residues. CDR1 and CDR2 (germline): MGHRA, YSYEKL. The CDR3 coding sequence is TGCGCCAGCAGCCAAGGTTCTAGCGAGGAAGAGACCCAGTACTTC. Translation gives CASSQGSSEEETQYF.

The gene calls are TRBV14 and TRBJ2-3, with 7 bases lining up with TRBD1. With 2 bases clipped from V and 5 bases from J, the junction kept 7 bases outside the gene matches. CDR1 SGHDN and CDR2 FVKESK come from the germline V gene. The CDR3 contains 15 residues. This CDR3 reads CASSQTRTGLDTQYF. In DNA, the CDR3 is TGTGCCAGCAGCCAAACAAGGACAGGCCTAGATACGCAGTATTTT. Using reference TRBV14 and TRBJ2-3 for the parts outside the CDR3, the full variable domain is EAGVTQFPSHSVIEKGQTVTLRCDPISGHDNLYWYRRVMGKEIKFLLHFVKESKQDESGMPNNRFLAERTGGTYSTLKVQPAELEDSGVYFCASSQTRTGLDTQYFGPGTRLTVL.

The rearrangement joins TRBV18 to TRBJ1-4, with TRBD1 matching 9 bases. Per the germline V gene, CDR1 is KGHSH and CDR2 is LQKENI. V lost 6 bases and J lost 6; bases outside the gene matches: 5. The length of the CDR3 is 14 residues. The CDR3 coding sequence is TGTGCCAGCTCCAAACAGGGGGCATATGAAAAACTGTTTTTT. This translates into CASSKQGAYEKLFF.

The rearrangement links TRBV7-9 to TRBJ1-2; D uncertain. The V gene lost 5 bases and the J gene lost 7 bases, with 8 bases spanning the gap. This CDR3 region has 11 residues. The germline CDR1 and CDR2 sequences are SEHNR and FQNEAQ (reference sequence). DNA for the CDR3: TGTGCCAGCAGCCGCGGACGTGGCTACACCTTC. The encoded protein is CASSRGRGYTF.

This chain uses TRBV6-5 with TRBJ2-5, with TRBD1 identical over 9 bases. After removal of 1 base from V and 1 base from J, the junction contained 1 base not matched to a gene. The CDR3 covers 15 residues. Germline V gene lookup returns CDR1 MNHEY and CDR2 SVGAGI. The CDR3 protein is CASSYWDRVQETQYF. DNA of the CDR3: TGTGCCAGCAGTTACTGGGACAGGGTCCAAGAGACCCAGTACTTC.

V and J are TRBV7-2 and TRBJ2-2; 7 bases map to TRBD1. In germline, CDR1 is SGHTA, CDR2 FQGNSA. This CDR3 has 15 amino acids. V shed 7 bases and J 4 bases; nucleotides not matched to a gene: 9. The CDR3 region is CASNLFAGGTGELFF. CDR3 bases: TGTGCCAGCAACCTGTTTGCAGGGGGCACCGGGGAGCTGTTTTTT. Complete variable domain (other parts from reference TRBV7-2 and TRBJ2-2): GAGVSQSPSNKVTEKGKDVELRCDPISGHTALYWYRQSLGQGLEFLIYFQGNSAPDKSGLPSDRFSAERTGGSVSTLTIQRTQQEDSAVYLCASNLFAGGTGELFFGEGSRLTVL.

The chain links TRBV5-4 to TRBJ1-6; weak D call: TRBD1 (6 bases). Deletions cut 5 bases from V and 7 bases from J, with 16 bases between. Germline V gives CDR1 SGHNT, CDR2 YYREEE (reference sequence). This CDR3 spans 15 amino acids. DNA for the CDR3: TGTGCCAGCAGTGCCACGACAGGACTAAATTCACCCCTCCACTTT. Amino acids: CASSATTGLNSPLHF. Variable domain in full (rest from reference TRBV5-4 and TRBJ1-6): ETGVTQSPTHLIKTRGQQVTLRCSSQSGHNTVSWYQQALGQGPQFIFQYYREEENGRGNFPPRFSGLQFPNYSSELNVNALELDDSALYLCASSATTGLNSPLHFGNGTRLTVT.

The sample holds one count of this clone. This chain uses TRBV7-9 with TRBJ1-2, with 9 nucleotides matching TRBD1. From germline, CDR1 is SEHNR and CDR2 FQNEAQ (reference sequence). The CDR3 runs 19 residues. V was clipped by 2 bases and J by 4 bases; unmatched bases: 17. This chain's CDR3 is CASSLIMIGDRATAYGYTF. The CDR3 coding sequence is TGTGCCAGCAGCTTAATTATGATAGGGGACAGGGCCACGGCCTATGGCTACACCTTC.